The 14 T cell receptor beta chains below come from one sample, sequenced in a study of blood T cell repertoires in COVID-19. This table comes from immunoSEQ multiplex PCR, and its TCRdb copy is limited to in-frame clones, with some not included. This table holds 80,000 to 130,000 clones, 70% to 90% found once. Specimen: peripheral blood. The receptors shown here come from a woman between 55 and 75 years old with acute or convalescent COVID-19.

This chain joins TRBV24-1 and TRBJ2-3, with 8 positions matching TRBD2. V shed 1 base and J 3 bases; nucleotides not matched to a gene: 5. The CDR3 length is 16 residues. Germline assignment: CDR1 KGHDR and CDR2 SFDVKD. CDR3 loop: CATSDFTSGKTDTQYF. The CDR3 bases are TGTGCCACCAGTGATTTTACTAGCGGAAAAACAGATACGCAGTATTTT.

The CDR3 loop is CASSGRNTGELFF. In nucleotides, the CDR3 is TGTGCCAGCAGCGGGAGGAACACCGGGGAGCTGTTTTTT. The chain couples TRBV5-6 to TRBJ2-2; perhaps TRBD2 as D (5 bases). CDR3 length: 13 residues. The V gene's germline CDR1 is SGHDT and CDR2 YYEEEE. V was trimmed by 4 bases and J by 1 base, leaving 5 bases between them.

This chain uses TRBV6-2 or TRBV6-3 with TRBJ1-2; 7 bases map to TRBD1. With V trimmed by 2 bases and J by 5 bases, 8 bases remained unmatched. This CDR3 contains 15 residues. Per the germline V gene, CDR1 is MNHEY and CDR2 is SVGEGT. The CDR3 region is CASSYGGTDRYGYTF. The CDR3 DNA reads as TGTGCCAGCAGTTACGGGGGGACAGACCGATATGGCTACACCTTC.

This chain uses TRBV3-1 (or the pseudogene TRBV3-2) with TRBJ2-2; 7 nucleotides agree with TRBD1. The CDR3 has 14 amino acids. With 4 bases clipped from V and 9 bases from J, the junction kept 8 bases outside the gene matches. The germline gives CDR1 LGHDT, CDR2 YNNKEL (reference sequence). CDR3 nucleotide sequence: TGTGCCAGCAGCCCGTGGACAGGTCACCGGGAGCTGTTTTTT. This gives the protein CASSPWTGHRELFF.

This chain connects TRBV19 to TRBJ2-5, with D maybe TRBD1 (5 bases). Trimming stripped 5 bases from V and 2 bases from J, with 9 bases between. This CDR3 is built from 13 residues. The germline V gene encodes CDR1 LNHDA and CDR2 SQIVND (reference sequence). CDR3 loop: CASSWTTQETQYF. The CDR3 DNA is TGTGCCAGTAGTTGGACAACACAAGAGACCCAGTACTTC.

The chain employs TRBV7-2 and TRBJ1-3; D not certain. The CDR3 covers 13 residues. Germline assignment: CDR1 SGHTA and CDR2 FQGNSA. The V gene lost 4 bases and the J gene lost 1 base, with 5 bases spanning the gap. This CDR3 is CASSSYSGNTIYF. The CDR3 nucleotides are TGTGCCAGCAGCTCTTATTCTGGAAACACCATATATTTT.

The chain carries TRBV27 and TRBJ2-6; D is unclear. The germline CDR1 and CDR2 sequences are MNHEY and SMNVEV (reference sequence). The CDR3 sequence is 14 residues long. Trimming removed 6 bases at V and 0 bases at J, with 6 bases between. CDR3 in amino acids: CASSTTSGANVLTF. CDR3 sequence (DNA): TGTGCCAGCAGCACTACCTCTGGGGCCAACGTCCTGACTTTC.

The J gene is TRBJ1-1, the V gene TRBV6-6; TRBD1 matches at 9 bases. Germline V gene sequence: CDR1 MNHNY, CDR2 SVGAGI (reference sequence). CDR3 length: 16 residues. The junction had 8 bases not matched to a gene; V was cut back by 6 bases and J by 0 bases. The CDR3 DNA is TGTGCCAGCAGGGACAGGGGAAATACTCTGAACACTGAAGCTTTCTTT. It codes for CASRDRGNTLNTEAFF.

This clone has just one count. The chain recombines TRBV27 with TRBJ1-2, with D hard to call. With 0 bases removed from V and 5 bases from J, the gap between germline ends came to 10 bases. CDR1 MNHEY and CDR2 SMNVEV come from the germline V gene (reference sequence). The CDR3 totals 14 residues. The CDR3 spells CASSLSGGIYGYTF. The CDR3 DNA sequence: TGTGCCAGCAGTTTATCTGGAGGGATTTATGGCTACACCTTC.

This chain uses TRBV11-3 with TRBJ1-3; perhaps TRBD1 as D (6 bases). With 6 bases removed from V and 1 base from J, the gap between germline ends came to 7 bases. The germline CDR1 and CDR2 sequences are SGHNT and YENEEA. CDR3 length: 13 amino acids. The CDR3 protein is CASRTGSGNTIYF. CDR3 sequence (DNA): TGTGCCAGCAGAACAGGGTCTGGAAACACCATATATTTT.

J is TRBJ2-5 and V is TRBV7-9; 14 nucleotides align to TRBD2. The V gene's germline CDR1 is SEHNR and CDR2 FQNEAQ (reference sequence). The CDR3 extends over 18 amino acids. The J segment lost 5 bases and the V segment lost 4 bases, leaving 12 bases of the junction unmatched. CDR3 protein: CASSSRGLAGGGHETQYF. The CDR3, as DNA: TGTGCCAGCAGCTCACGAGGACTAGCGGGAGGTGGCCATGAGACCCAGTACTTC.

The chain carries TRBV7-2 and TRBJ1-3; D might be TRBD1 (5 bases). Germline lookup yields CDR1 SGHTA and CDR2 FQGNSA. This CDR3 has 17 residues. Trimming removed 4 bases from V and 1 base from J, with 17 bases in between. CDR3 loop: CASSSQGGRRSGNTIYF. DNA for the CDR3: TGTGCCAGCAGCTCCCAGGGAGGGAGGCGTTCTGGAAACACCATATATTTT.

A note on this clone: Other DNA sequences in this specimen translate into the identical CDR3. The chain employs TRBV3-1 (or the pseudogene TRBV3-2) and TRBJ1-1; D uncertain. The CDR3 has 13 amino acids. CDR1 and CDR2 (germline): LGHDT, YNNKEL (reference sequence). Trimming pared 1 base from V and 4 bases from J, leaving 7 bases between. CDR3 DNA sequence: TGTGCCAGCAGCCAAGTCGAGGGCACTGAAGCTTTCTTT. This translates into CASSQVEGTEAFF.

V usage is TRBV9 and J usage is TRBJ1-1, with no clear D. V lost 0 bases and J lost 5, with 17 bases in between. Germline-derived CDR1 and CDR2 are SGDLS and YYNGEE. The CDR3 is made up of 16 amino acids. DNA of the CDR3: TGTGCCAGCAGCGTAGGGGCAGGCGGCGCGGGGACTGAAGCTTTCTTT. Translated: CASSVGAGGAGTEAFF.